These 10 T cell receptor beta chains were all obtained from the same sample, sequenced in a study of control samples from healthy donors and cancer patients. Sequencing was performed with immunoSEQ multiplex PCR; in TCRdb, only in-frame clones are kept and a portion is missing. The table records about 55,000 clones, 88% of them present only once. The sequenced sample was blood. Receptor source: a man aged 45-65 years in good health.

This chain joins TRBV27 and TRBJ2-1, with 7 nucleotides matching TRBD2. Germline V gives CDR1 MNHEY, CDR2 SMNVEV (reference sequence). Unmatched junction bases numbered 6, after V lost 1 base and J lost 0 bases. The CDR3 extends over 17 amino acids. CDR3 protein: CASSLYQPGGSYNEQFF. CDR3 sequence (DNA): TGTGCCAGCAGTTTATACCAACCGGGGGGCTCCTACAATGAGCAGTTCTTC.

The chain recombines TRBV19 with TRBJ2-7, with 9 bases identical to TRBD1. J was trimmed by 0 bases and V by 4 bases; bases with no gene match: 4. In germline, CDR1 is LNHDA, CDR2 SQIVND (reference sequence). The CDR3 covers 15 residues. The CDR3 loop reads CASSRGTGLSYEQYF. The CDR3 DNA reads TGTGCCAGTAGTAGGGGGACAGGGCTCTCCTACGAGCAGTACTTC.

The rearrangement links TRBV5-1 to TRBJ2-3, with D perhaps TRBD1 (6 bases). With 6 bases removed from V and 6 bases from J, the gap between germline ends came to 17 bases. The CDR3 sequence is 14 residues long. Per the germline V gene, CDR1 is SGHRS and CDR2 is YFSETQ. The CDR3 spells CASTGQHPGDTQYF. Written as DNA, the CDR3 is TGCGCCAGCACTGGACAGCATCCTGGGGATACGCAGTATTTT. The full variable domain, in which reference TRBV5-1 and TRBJ2-3 provide the parts outside the CDR3, is KAGVTQTPRYLIKTRGQQVTLSCSPISGHRSVSWYQQTPGQGLQFLFEYFSETQRNKGNFPGRFSGRQFSNSRSEMNVSTLELGDSALYLCASTGQHPGDTQYFGPGTRLTVL.

The chain carries TRBV6-5 and TRBJ1-1, with D tentatively TRBD1 (5 bases). Germline CDR1 and CDR2: MNHEY and SVGAGI. Trimming removed 5 bases at V and 1 base at J, with 8 bases between. This CDR3 region has 13 residues. CDR3 coding DNA: TGTGCCAGCAGTCCCCAGGGGAACACTGAAGCTTTCTTT. Protein: CASSPQGNTEAFF.

The CDR3 protein is CASSQARDFWGLFYEQYF. Here the CDR3 DNA reads TGTGCCAGCAGCCAAGCCCGGGACTTCTGGGGCCTTTTCTACGAGCAGTACTTC. This chain joins TRBV3-1 (or the pseudogene TRBV3-2) and TRBJ2-7; D may be TRBD2 (6 bases). The CDR3 is 18 amino acids. Germline CDR1 reads LGHDT; CDR2 reads YNNKEL (reference sequence). V lost 1 base and J 3 bases, leaving 22 bases between the germline ends.

This clone was observed a few times. The chain employs TRBV5-5 and TRBJ1-1, with a possible D match to TRBD1 (6 bases). Looked up from germline, CDR1 is SGHKS and CDR2 is YYEKEE (reference sequence). Trimming stripped 7 bases from V and 4 bases from J, with 20 bases between. The CDR3 totals 15 residues. CDR3 in DNA: TGTGCCAGCTCCTGGGGCGGGGGGCATGGCACTGAAGCTTTCTTT. It codes for CASSWGGGHGTEAFF. The entire variable domain, with the rest obtained from reference TRBV5-5 and TRBJ1-1, is as follows: DAGVTQSPTHLIKTRGQQVTLRCSPISGHKSVSWYQQVLGQGPQFIFQYYEKEERGRGNFPDRFSARQFPNYSSELNVNALLLGDSALYLCASSWGGGHGTEAFFGQGTRLTVV.

This chain uses TRBV10-3 with TRBJ1-1, with TRBD1 as a possible D gene (6 bases). Germline loops: CDR1 ENHRY, CDR2 SYGVKD. Between the trimmed V and J ends, which lost 2 bases and 1 base, there was a span of 8 bases. The CDR3 has 14 residues. DNA of the CDR3: TGTGCCATCAGTGAGGGACAGCCGAACACTGAAGCTTTCTTT. Protein: CAISEGQPNTEAFF.

The chain has TRBV19 and TRBJ2-2, with 14 bases matching TRBD2. This CDR3 contains 17 residues. Germline loops: CDR1 LNHDA, CDR2 SQIVND (reference sequence). The V segment lost 7 bases and the J segment 4 bases; nucleotides outside the gene matches: 8. The CDR3 sequence is CASTVSGTSGSTGELFF. The CDR3 nucleotides read TGTGCCAGTACCGTTTCAGGGACTAGCGGGAGCACCGGGGAGCTGTTTTTT.

The J gene is TRBJ2-7, the V gene TRBV11-2; TRBD1 matches 7 bases. The CDR3 has 16 residues. In germline, CDR1 is SGHAT, CDR2 FQNNGV. V was clipped by 5 bases and J by 5 bases; unmatched bases: 15. The chain's CDR3 is CASSPGQATSLHEQYF. The CDR3, as DNA: TGTGCCAGCAGCCCTGGACAGGCGACGTCCCTACACGAGCAGTACTTC.

The rearrangement uses TRBV11-1 and TRBJ2-2; D ambiguous. Germline V CDR1 and CDR2: SGHAT, FQDESV (reference sequence). This CDR3 comprises 13 residues. Trimming pared 3 bases from V and 4 bases from J, leaving 6 bases between. The CDR3 loop is CASSFDPTGELFF. As DNA, the CDR3 is TGTGCCAGCAGCTTCGACCCCACCGGGGAGCTGTTTTTT.